This T cell receptor (beta chain) is drawn from a study of T cell changes during pregnancy in multiple sclerosis. The table came from immunoSEQ multiplex PCR; TCRdb's copy has only in-frame clones and leaves some out. The sample has under 55,000 clones, 90% to 95% seen once. Sequencing was performed on CD8+ T cells from peripheral blood mononuclear cells, taken after pregnancy. The clonotype comes from a female donor with multiple sclerosis, enrolled in a pregnancy study.

The chain's CDR3 is CATSTTQGTYEQYF. The CDR3 DNA is TGTGCCACCAGCACAACGCAGGGCACCTACGAGCAGTACTTC. The gene calls are TRBV15 and TRBJ2-7; D is perhaps TRBD1 (5 bases). Deletions cut 4 bases from V and 2 bases from J, with 12 bases between. CDR1 is LNHNV and CDR2 is YYDKDF in the germline V gene (reference sequence). The CDR3 consists of 14 residues.